This T cell receptor beta chain stems from a study of shared T cell receptors in the human thymus. Only in-frame clones appear in the TCRdb table, and some are missing; sequencing was by immunoSEQ multiplex PCR. The data contain more than 300,000 clones, approximately 95% of them singletons. Germline values: CDR1 GTSNPN, CDR2 SVGIG (reference sequence). V lost 0 bases, J lost 3 bases, and 21 bases lay in between. The CDR3 spans 17 residues. The source is a human donor. V and J are TRBV30 and TRBJ2-7; TRBD2 is a possible D gene (6 bases). Sequenced: thymocytes. This CDR3 reads CAWSVESVGGPYYEQYF. The CDR3 nucleotides are TGTGCCTGGAGTGTAGAAAGTGTGGGAGGCCCCTACTACGAGCAGTACTTC.